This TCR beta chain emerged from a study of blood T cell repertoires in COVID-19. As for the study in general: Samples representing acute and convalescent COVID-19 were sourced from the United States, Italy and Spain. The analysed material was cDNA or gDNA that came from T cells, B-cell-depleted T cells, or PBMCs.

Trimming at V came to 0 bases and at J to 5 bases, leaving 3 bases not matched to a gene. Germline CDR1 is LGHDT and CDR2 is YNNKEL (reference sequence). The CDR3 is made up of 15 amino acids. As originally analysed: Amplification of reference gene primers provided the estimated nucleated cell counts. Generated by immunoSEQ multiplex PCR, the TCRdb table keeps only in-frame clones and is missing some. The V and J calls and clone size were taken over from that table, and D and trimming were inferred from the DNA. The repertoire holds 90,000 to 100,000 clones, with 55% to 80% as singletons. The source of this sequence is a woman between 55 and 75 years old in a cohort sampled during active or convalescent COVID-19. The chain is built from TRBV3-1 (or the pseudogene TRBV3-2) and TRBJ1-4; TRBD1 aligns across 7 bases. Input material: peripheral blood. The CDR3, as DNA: TGTGCCAGCAGCCAAGATACGGGACAGAATGAAAAACTGTTTTTT. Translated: CASSQDTGQNEKLFF.